The 27 T cell receptor beta chains presented below share a single source sample, sequenced in a study of T-cell reconstitution after alpha-beta-depleted transplantation in children. A library of TCRbeta sequences, prepared with unique molecular identifiers, was generated. Each CDR3 protein is one row after TCRdb ran MiXCR on the PCR reads. The sample holds some 310,000 distinct CDR3 sequences, around 25% seen once. The source was PBMCs, mostly from graft donor cells, collected 180 days after TCRalphabeta/CD19-depleted stem cell transplant. These receptors all stem from a male patient younger than 18 who had a stem cell transplant for acute lymphoblastic leukemia, so the T cells may come from the graft donor.

This clonotype came up a few times. The chain has TRBV12-3 or TRBV12-4 and TRBJ1-1, with 7 bases matching TRBD1. V dropped 10 bases and J dropped 1; count of bases not matched to a gene: 12. This CDR3 spans 15 amino acids. CDR3 sequence reads: CATTIPQGQNTEAFF. The CDR3 DNA reads TGTGCCACCACCATACCACAGGGGCAGAACACTGAAGCTTTCTTT.

This chain links TRBV7-6 with TRBJ2-3, with TRBD1 as a possible D gene (6 bases). Trimming pared 5 bases from V and 2 bases from J, leaving 11 bases between. This CDR3 comprises 14 residues. Germline V CDR1 and CDR2: SGHVS, FNYEAQ. In DNA, the CDR3 is TGTGCCAGCAGCCCTCGACAGGTCACAGATACGCAGTATTTT. Translation: CASSPRQVTDTQYF.

The genes are TRBV5-1 and TRBJ1-1; a possible D gene is TRBD1 (5 bases). Germline lookup yields CDR1 SGHRS and CDR2 YFSETQ. V was clipped by 2 bases and J by 6 bases, with 14 bases between them. The CDR3 covers 14 residues. CDR3 sequence (DNA): TGCGCCAGCAGCTTTGGTCCAGGGACGTCTGAAGCTTTCTTT. Its protein is CASSFGPGTSEAFF.

This clonotype was counted between two and nine times. The chain joins TRBV19 to TRBJ2-5; 7 nucleotides agree with TRBD2. CDR3 size: 13 residues. CDR1 is LNHDA, CDR2 SQIVND, per germline (reference sequence). Losses at the gene ends were 5 bases for V and 4 bases for J; bases not matched to a gene: 4. This CDR3 reads CASSFRTRETQYF. CDR3 DNA sequence: TGTGCCAGTAGTTTCCGGACTAGAGAGACCCAGTACTTC.

The chain links TRBV20-1 to TRBJ2-1; 7 positions agree with TRBD2. The CDR3 runs to 15 residues. Trimming at V came to 0 bases and at J to 4 bases, leaving 6 bases not matched to a gene. CDR1 and CDR2 (germline): DFQATT, SNEGSKA (reference sequence). Written as DNA, the CDR3 is TGCAGTGCTAGAGAGCCAGCGGGACTTTACAATGAGCAGTTCTTC. Its protein product is CSAREPAGLYNEQFF.

The rearrangement uses TRBV11-2 and TRBJ2-4, with 8 bases aligning to TRBD1. V was clipped by 2 bases and J by 2 bases; unmatched bases: 5. The germline gives CDR1 SGHAT, CDR2 FQNNGV. The CDR3 is 16 amino acids. CDR3 sequence reads: CASSLYQGASKNIQYF. DNA for the CDR3: TGTGCCAGCAGCTTATATCAGGGGGCGTCCAAAAACATTCAGTACTTC.

This clonotype was observed a few times. V is TRBV4-1 and J is TRBJ1-2, with 7 bases that match TRBD1. Trimming at V came to 0 bases and at J to 8 bases, leaving 6 bases not matched to a gene. CDR1 and CDR2 from the germline V gene are MGHRA and YSYEKL. This CDR3 contains 14 residues. DNA for the CDR3: TGCGCCAGCAGCCAAGACCAGGGGGGACGAGGCTACACCTTC. Protein sequence: CASSQDQGGRGYTF.

The chain carries TRBV28 and TRBJ1-6; D might be TRBD1 (6 bases). CDR1 MDHEN and CDR2 SYDVKM come from the germline V gene. The CDR3 consists of 15 residues. Trimming left V 2 bases short and J 10 bases short, with 15 bases between. CDR3 sequence: CASSLMGLRGSPLHF. In DNA, the CDR3 is TGTGCCAGCAGTTTAATGGGGCTAAGGGGGTCACCCCTCCACTTT. The entire variable domain, with the rest obtained from reference TRBV28 and TRBJ1-6, is as follows: DVKVTQSSRYLVKRTGEKVFLECVQDMDHENMFWYRQDPGLGLRLIYFSYDVKMKEKGDIPEGYSVSREKKERFSLILESASTNQTSMYLCASSLMGLRGSPLHFGNGTRLTVT.

The V gene is TRBV3-1, the J gene TRBJ1-1; 7 bases fit TRBD1. Germline loops: CDR1 LGHDT, CDR2 YNNKEL (reference sequence). This CDR3 has 13 residues. The V segment lost 5 bases and the J segment 10 bases; nucleotides outside the gene matches: 10. The CDR3 here is CASSKTTGAGAFF. DNA for the CDR3: TGTGCCAGCAGCAAAACCACAGGGGCCGGAGCTTTCTTT.

V usage is TRBV7-2 and J usage is TRBJ2-3; maybe TRBD2 (5 bases). V was shortened by 0 bases and J by 4 bases, with 14 bases between the two germline ends. The germline V gene has CDR1 SGHTA and CDR2 FQGNSA. The CDR3 is made up of 16 amino acids. The CDR3 protein is CASSLAPLAGADTQYF. In DNA, the CDR3 is TGTGCCAGCAGCTTAGCGCCCCTAGCCGGGGCAGATACGCAGTATTTT.

The V and J genes are TRBV2 and TRBJ2-2; maybe TRBD2 (7 bases). In germline, CDR1 is SNHLY, CDR2 FYNNEI. With 4 bases removed from V and 6 bases from J, the gap between germline ends came to 18 bases. This CDR3 has 16 residues. Here the CDR3 DNA reads TGTGCCAGCAGTGGTGCCCCCATGGGGGGGCCCGGGGAGCTGTTTTTT. Residues: CASSGAPMGGPGELFF.

This clonotype turned up a few times. The chain has TRBV10-2 and TRBJ2-7; D is ambiguous. This CDR3 contains 10 residues. Germline assignment: CDR1 WSHSY and CDR2 SAAADI. V dropped 1 base and J dropped 5 bases, with 0 bases sitting between them. The CDR3 loop reads CASSEYEQYF. The CDR3 DNA reads as TGCGCCAGCAGTGAGTACGAGCAGTACTTC.

This clonotype was detected a few times. The chain recombines TRBV7-9 with TRBJ1-5; 7 positions agree with TRBD1. The CDR3 extends over 16 amino acids. V gave up 5 bases and J gave up 5 bases; unmatched junction bases: 12. Germline CDR1 is SEHNR and CDR2 is FQNEAQ (reference sequence). CDR3 residues: CASSHPDRDRDQPQHF. DNA for the CDR3: TGTGCCAGCAGCCACCCTGACAGGGACCGTGATCAGCCCCAGCATTTT.

The V gene is TRBV7-2, the J gene TRBJ2-1; TRBD2 matches 10 bases. The V segment lost 2 bases and the J segment 2 bases; nucleotides outside the gene matches: 18. Germline CDR1 reads SGHTA; CDR2 reads FQGNSA. CDR3 length: 21 amino acids. DNA for the CDR3: TGTGCCAGCAGCTTACCGCGCGGGCCCCGGACTAGCGGCCATACCTACAATGAGCAGTTCTTC. This gives the protein CASSLPRGPRTSGHTYNEQFF.

This sequence joins TRBV18 and TRBJ1-5; D possibly corresponds to TRBD1 (6 bases). CDR1 and CDR2 (germline): KGHSH, LQKENI. The CDR3 length is 15 residues. V dropped 2 bases and J dropped 0 bases, with 8 bases sitting between them. The CDR3 bases are TGTGCCAGCTCACCATGGACAGTTAGCAATCAGCCCCAGCATTTT. Its protein is CASSPWTVSNQPQHF.

In DNA form, the CDR3 reads TGCAGCGTTGCTCCGACCCAAGAGACCCAGTACTTC. It is translated as CSVAPTQETQYF. V usage is TRBV29-1 and J usage is TRBJ2-5; D remains unclear. Trimming took off 4 bases at V and 1 base at J, with 7 bases between the two ends. CDR3 length: 12 residues. Germline V gene data show CDR1 as SQVTM and CDR2 as ANQGSEA.

The chain has TRBV2 and TRBJ2-2; 7 nucleotides align to TRBD2. V gave up 8 bases and J gave up 9 bases; unmatched junction bases: 9. Germline assignment: CDR1 SNHLY and CDR2 FYNNEI. The CDR3 length is 13 residues. The CDR3 loop reads CASVERLARELFF. In DNA, the CDR3 is TGTGCCAGCGTTGAAAGACTAGCTCGGGAGCTGTTTTTT.

This chain connects TRBV7-3 to TRBJ2-3, with D perhaps matching TRBD2 (6 bases). CDR3 length: 15 residues. Trimming removed 4 bases from V and 6 bases from J, with 17 bases in between. Germline values: CDR1 SGHTA, CDR2 FQGTGA. CDR3 coding DNA: TGTGCCAGCAGCTCTCCGGGACTGGGAACGGATACGCAGTATTTT. Its protein product is CASSSPGLGTDTQYF. Full variable domain (outside the CDR3, taken from reference TRBV7-3 and TRBJ2-3): GAGVSQTPSNKVTEKGKYVELRCDPISGHTALYWYRQSLGQGPEFLIYFQGTGAADDSGLPNDRFFAVRPEGSVSTLKIQRTERGDSAVYLCASSSPGLGTDTQYFGPGTRLTVL.

Points on this clonotype: A read error may be the cause here, since a much bigger clone is one base away. In DNA, the CDR3 is TGCGCCAGCAGTTACACCGGGGAGCCGTTTTTT. Its protein is CASSYTGEPFF. V gene TRBV5-1 combines with J gene TRBJ2-2; perhaps TRBD2 as D (5 bases). This CDR3 has 11 amino acids. Germline CDR1 and CDR2: SGHRS and YFSETQ. The entire variable domain, with the rest obtained from reference TRBV5-1 and TRBJ2-2, is as follows: KAGVTQTPRYLIKTRGQQVTLSCSPISGHRSVSWYQQTPGQGLQFLFEYFSETQRNKGNFPGRFSGRQFSNSRSEMNVSTLELGDSALYLCASSYTGEPFFGEGSRLTVL.

This clonotype has a handful of counts. The gene calls are TRBV5-1 and TRBJ1-2; D not certain. Trimming stripped 5 bases from V and 1 base from J, with 6 bases between. Germline-derived CDR1 and CDR2 are SGHRS and YFSETQ. The CDR3 has 12 amino acids. The CDR3 sequence is CASRPLNYGYTF. CDR3 DNA: TGCGCCAGCAGGCCACTTAACTATGGCTACACCTTC. The variable domain in full, completed from reference TRBV5-1 and TRBJ1-2, reads KAGVTQTPRYLIKTRGQQVTLSCSPISGHRSVSWYQQTPGQGLQFLFEYFSETQRNKGNFPGRFSGRQFSNSRSEMNVSTLELGDSALYLCASRPLNYGYTFGSGTRLTVV.

V and J are TRBV19 and TRBJ1-5; D gene uncertain. This CDR3 region has 15 residues. Trimming removed 3 bases from V and 0 bases from J, with 9 bases in between. Germline values: CDR1 LNHDA, CDR2 SQIVND (reference sequence). The CDR3 bases are TGTGCCAGTAGTATCGGCAGGATTAGCAATCAGCCCCAGCATTTT. It translates to CASSIGRISNQPQHF.

V is TRBV6-1 and J is TRBJ2-1; 11 positions match TRBD2. J was trimmed by 7 bases and V by 3 bases; bases with no gene match: 5. The CDR3 consists of 15 residues. The V gene's germline CDR1 is MNHNS and CDR2 SASEGT. CDR3 amino acids: CASSDLVAGGNEQFF. CDR3 nucleotides: TGTGCCAGCAGTGATTTGGTAGCGGGAGGGAATGAGCAGTTCTTC.

Only a few counts were recorded for this clonotype. The J gene is TRBJ1-2, the V gene TRBV11-1, with no clear D. Germline assignment: CDR1 SGHAT and CDR2 FQDESV (reference sequence). Trimming pared 3 bases from V and 3 bases from J, leaving 14 bases between. The CDR3 has 15 residues. CDR3 sequence (DNA): TGTGCCAGCAGCTTCGGCAGGAACCTGGACTATGGCTACACCTTC. Amino acid sequence: CASSFGRNLDYGYTF.

The chain couples TRBV7-3 to TRBJ1-2; D is perhaps TRBD1 (5 bases). The germline V gene has CDR1 SGHTA and CDR2 FQGTGA. There are 17 residues in the CDR3. V dropped 6 bases and J dropped 4 bases, with 24 bases sitting between them. The DNA for the CDR3 is TGTGCCAGCAGGTTCGCTCCCGGGACGGATAGGATCTATGGCTACACCTTC. Translating gives CASRFAPGTDRIYGYTF. The entire variable domain, with the rest obtained from reference TRBV7-3 and TRBJ1-2, is as follows: GAGVSQTPSNKVTEKGKYVELRCDPISGHTALYWYRQSLGQGPEFLIYFQGTGAADDSGLPNDRFFAVRPEGSVSTLKIQRTERGDSAVYLCASRFAPGTDRIYGYTFGSGTRLTVV.

The V and J genes are TRBV10-3 and TRBJ1-2, with TRBD1 matching 10 bases. The CDR3 extends over 16 amino acids. Unmatched junction bases numbered 10, after V lost 5 bases and J lost 4 bases. Germline loops: CDR1 ENHRY, CDR2 SYGVKD. The DNA for the CDR3 is TGTGCCATCAGTTCCGGTAGGGGACAGGGGACCTATGGCTACACCTTC. This codes for CAISSGRGQGTYGYTF.

There are a few counts of this clonotype. The V call is TRBV6-1, the J call TRBJ1-1; tentatively, D is TRBD1 (6 bases). This CDR3 contains 16 residues. CDR1 is MNHNS and CDR2 is SASEGT in the germline V gene. V was cut by 6 bases and J by 0 bases, with 17 bases left in between. CDR3 sequence: CASSRPNRALNTEAFF. CDR3 bases: TGTGCCAGCAGCCGACCGAACAGGGCTCTGAACACTGAAGCTTTCTTT.

This clonotype has a handful of counts. V gene TRBV10-3 combines with J gene TRBJ2-7; tentatively, D is TRBD2 (6 bases). Germline CDR1 and CDR2: ENHRY and SYGVKD. V lost 6 bases to trimming and J lost 0 bases, with 18 bases between them. The CDR3 is 16 amino acids. In DNA, the CDR3 is TGTGCCATCAGCGAGGGGACTGGGCGGGACTCCTACGAGCAGTACTTC. Encoded protein: CAISEGTGRDSYEQYF.